The text below deals with one TCR beta chain. Its antigen is not identified. These data come from a study of cytomegalovirus exposure and HLA in healthy donors. Study-level points and caveats: By HLA locus, TCR association rates varied in a later analysis, with DRB1 showing the most and HLA-C the fewest. The study labeled 150 or so TCR beta chains cytomegalovirus-associated.

The junction had 5 bases not matched to a gene; V was cut back by 6 bases and J by 0 bases. The CDR3 loop spans 15 amino acids. Looked up from germline, CDR1 is SGHNT and CDR2 is YYREEE (reference sequence). The PCR employed 60 Vbeta primers together with 13 Jbeta primers. The method was immunoSEQ multiplex PCR; TCRdb's version includes in-frame clones alone and lacks a portion of them. The sample yields 95,000 to 150,000 clones, roughly 70% seen once. The V gene is TRBV5-4, the J gene TRBJ1-3; 8 bases agree with TRBD1. Sequencing was performed on PBMCs. This clonotype was sampled from a woman in her forties in good health and CMV-seronegative. The CDR3 loop reads CASTYTGGSGNTIYF. The CDR3 DNA follows: TGTGCCAGCACCTACACAGGGGGCTCTGGAAACACCATATATTTT.